A single sample gave rise to the 14 T cell receptor beta chains below, sequenced in a study of cytomegalovirus exposure and HLA in healthy donors. The PCR used 60 Vbeta and 13 Jbeta primers. Method: immunoSEQ multiplex PCR; TCRdb's copy keeps in-frame clones and lacks some. The sample records roughly 150,000 clones, approximately 80% being singletons. What was sequenced was PBMCs. The receptors derive from a male donor in good health and CMV-seronegative.

V is TRBV15 and J is TRBJ1-4, with 7 positions matching TRBD1. The length of the CDR3 is 15 residues. Germline V gene sequence: CDR1 LNHNV, CDR2 YYDKDF (reference sequence). The trim removed 1 base at V and 8 bases at J, leaving 7 bases unmatched. CDR3 in amino acids: CATSRGGRGNEKLFF. CDR3 nucleotides: TGTGCCACCAGCAGAGGAGGCAGGGGGAACGAAAAACTGTTTTTT.

This clone has just a few counts. This sequence joins TRBV27 and TRBJ1-1; 7 bases are a match to TRBD1. Germline assignment: CDR1 MNHEY and CDR2 SMNVEV (reference sequence). The CDR3 is 14 amino acids. Losses at the gene ends were 4 bases for V and 6 bases for J; bases not matched to a gene: 8. In DNA, the CDR3 is TGTGCCAGCAGTTCAGAGGGGGCAAGGGCTGAAGCTTTCTTT. It codes for CASSSEGARAEAFF.

The chain combines TRBV28 with TRBJ1-2; D ambiguous. Looked up from germline, CDR1 is MDHEN and CDR2 is SYDVKM. The CDR3 is made up of 12 amino acids. V lost 3 bases and J lost 5, with 7 bases in between. Here the CDR3 DNA reads TGTGCCAGCAGTTTTCAGGTTTATGGCTACACCTTC. Translated, it gives CASSFQVYGYTF.

The chain links TRBV7-3 to TRBJ2-5, with D perhaps matching TRBD1 (6 bases). Germline V CDR1 and CDR2: SGHTA, FQGTGA. The CDR3 totals 15 residues. The germline V and J ends were trimmed by 0 bases and 2 bases, with 10 bases remaining between them. The CDR3 is CASSLTGHRQETQYF. The CDR3 nucleotides read TGTGCCAGCAGCTTAACGGGACACCGACAAGAGACCCAGTACTTC. Supplemented by reference TRBV7-3 and TRBJ2-5, the full variable domain reads GAGVSQTPSNKVTEKGKYVELRCDPISGHTALYWYRQSLGQGPEFLIYFQGTGAADDSGLPNDRFFAVRPEGSVSTLKIQRTERGDSAVYLCASSLTGHRQETQYFGPGTRLLVL.

CDR3 residues: CASSVQQGTYEQYF. The DNA for the CDR3 is TGTGCCAGCAGTGTACAACAGGGGACCTACGAGCAGTACTTC. This rearrangement joins TRBV2 to TRBJ2-7; 7 nucleotides agree with TRBD1. With 4 bases clipped from V and 2 bases from J, the junction kept 5 bases outside the gene matches. This CDR3 contains 14 residues. CDR1 and CDR2 (germline): SNHLY, FYNNEI.

The V gene is TRBV4-2, the J gene TRBJ2-1, with 9 bases identical to TRBD1. The V and J ends lost 3 bases and 6 bases, in that order; junction bases with no gene match: 12. Per germline, CDR1 LGHNA and CDR2 YNFKEQ. CDR3 length: 17 amino acids. CDR3 sequence (DNA): TGTGCCAGCAGCCACTTAAACCGGGACAGGGAAACCAATGAGCAGTTCTTC. Protein product: CASSHLNRDRETNEQFF.

The rearrangement joins TRBV28 to TRBJ1-2; 9 positions match TRBD1. The trim removed 3 bases at V and 8 bases at J, leaving 10 bases unmatched. Looked up from germline, CDR1 is MDHEN and CDR2 is SYDVKM. The CDR3 runs to 15 residues. In DNA, the CDR3 is TGTGCCAGCAGTTTGGGGGGACAGGGCGGTGGCGGCTACACCTTC. Protein product: CASSLGGQGGGGYTF.

This chain links TRBV27 with TRBJ1-5; unclear D gene. The length of the CDR3 is 13 residues. V was cut by 3 bases and J by 4 bases, with 7 bases left in between. CDR1 is MNHEY and CDR2 is SMNVEV in the germline V gene (reference sequence). This CDR3 is CASSFAGNQPQHF. The CDR3 coding sequence is TGTGCCAGCAGTTTCGCGGGGAATCAGCCCCAGCATTTT.

This chain joins TRBV5-4 and TRBJ2-5, with unresolved D. The J call could be wrong; TRBJ2-7 is a better fit for the DNA end. Germline lookup yields CDR1 SGHNT and CDR2 YYREEE (reference sequence). CDR3 length equals 11 residues. This chain's CDR3 is CASSSTYEQYF. CDR3 nucleotide sequence: TGTGCCAGCAGCTCAACCTACGAGCAGTACTTC.

About this clone itself: One end of the junction varies from germline; a read error may be responsible. The same CDR3 also results from other DNA sequences found in this sample. The chain recombines TRBV27 with TRBJ1-1; D ambiguous. The CDR3 has 15 residues. Per germline, CDR1 MNHEY and CDR2 SMNVEV (reference sequence). The CDR3 protein is CASSLSARSNTEAFF. The CDR3, as DNA: TGTGCCAGCAGTTTATCGGCCAGGTCGAACACTGAAGCCTTCTTT.

The chain combines TRBV15 with TRBJ2-3, with a tentative D call TRBD2 (6 bases). The CDR3 loop spans 16 amino acids. CDR1 is LNHNV, CDR2 YYDKDF, per germline (reference sequence). The V and J ends lost 1 base and 4 bases respectively, with 15 bases between them. The CDR3 DNA sequence: TGTGCCACCAGCAGAGGACCCGGGCGGGGTCCAGATACGCAGTATTTT. This encodes CATSRGPGRGPDTQYF.

This chain uses TRBV2 with TRBJ1-5; 12 bases agree with TRBD1. The V gene end was trimmed by 0 bases and the J gene end by 5 bases; junction bases not matched to a gene: 2. Looked up from germline, CDR1 is SNHLY and CDR2 is FYNNEI. The CDR3 loop spans 16 amino acids. Here the CDR3 reads CASSEAGTGGYQPQHF. In DNA form, the CDR3 reads TGTGCCAGCAGTGAAGCCGGGACAGGGGGCTATCAGCCCCAGCATTTT. The variable domain in full, completed from reference TRBV2 and TRBJ1-5, reads EPEVTQTPSHQVTQMGQEVILRCVPISNHLYFYWYRQILGQKVEFLVSFYNNEISEKSEIFDDQFSVERPDGSNFTLKIRSTKLEDSAMYFCASSEAGTGGYQPQHFGDGTRLSIL.

The V and J genes are TRBV29-1 and TRBJ2-5; weak D call: TRBD2 (6 bases). This CDR3 spans 16 amino acids. The germline V and J ends were trimmed by 1 base and 1 base, with 16 bases remaining between them. In germline, CDR1 is SQVTM, CDR2 ANQGSEA. DNA for the CDR3: TGCAGCGTTGAAGGTGGGCGGAGGGGACCCCAAGAGACCCAGTACTTC. Its protein product is CSVEGGRRGPQETQYF.

The V call is TRBV29-1, the J call TRBJ1-2; 7 positions match TRBD1. This CDR3 is 14 amino acids long. The V gene end was trimmed by 6 bases and the J gene end by 4 bases; junction bases not matched to a gene: 11. Germline V gives CDR1 SQVTM, CDR2 ANQGSEA. CDR3 residues: CSVGRDSRGYGYTF. The CDR3 region has the DNA TGCAGCGTCGGTAGGGACAGTCGAGGCTATGGCTACACCTTC.